The 18 T cell receptor beta chains in this list originate from one sample, sequenced in a study of shared clonotypes between healthy human individuals. Data came from immunoSEQ multiplex PCR; TCRdb stores just in-frame clones and leaves some out. The sample yields around 2,000,000 clones, approximately 94% seen once. CD45RO-negative CD8 cells positively selected for CCR7 made up the naive population, which excluded terminally differentiated effector memory CD45RA+ cells. Sequenced material: naive CD8+ T cells sorted from blood. The receptors stem from a man between 18 and 35 years old in good health.

In the case of this clone: Other nucleotide sequences in the sample specify the same CDR3. The chain joins TRBV5-4 to TRBJ2-1, with D hard to call. This CDR3 contains 12 residues. Germline V gene sequence: CDR1 SGHNT, CDR2 YYREEE (reference sequence). Trimming pared 4 bases from V and 6 bases from J, leaving 8 bases between. The CDR3 protein is CASSLGSNEQFF. In DNA, the CDR3 is TGTGCCAGCAGCCTGGGAAGCAATGAGCAGTTCTTC. Supplemented by reference TRBV5-4 and TRBJ2-1, the full variable domain reads ETGVTQSPTHLIKTRGQQVTLRCSSQSGHNTVSWYQQALGQGPQFIFQYYREEENGRGNFPPRFSGLQFPNYSSELNVNALELDDSALYLCASSLGSNEQFFGPGTRLTVL.

Turning to this clone: Other DNA sequences in this sample translate to the same CDR3. V usage is TRBV7-9 and J usage is TRBJ1-1, with 9 nucleotides matching TRBD1. CDR1 and CDR2 (germline): SEHNR, FQNEAQ (reference sequence). The CDR3 is made up of 15 amino acids. V lost 4 bases and J lost 2; bases outside the gene matches: 5. Here the CDR3 reads CASSSGQGTNTEAFF. CDR3 DNA sequence: TGTGCCAGCAGCTCCGGACAGGGGACCAACACTGAAGCTTTCTTT. The full variable domain, rest sourced from reference TRBV7-9 and TRBJ1-1, is DTGVSQNPRHKITKRGQNVTFRCDPISEHNRLYWYRQTLGQGPEFLTYFQNEAQLEKSRLLSDRFSAERPKGSFSTLEIQRTEQGDSAMYLCASSSGQGTNTEAFFGQGTRLTVV.

This sequence joins TRBV27 and TRBJ2-7; D remains unclear. The CDR3 sequence is 14 residues long. Germline values: CDR1 MNHEY, CDR2 SMNVEV (reference sequence). V gave up 0 bases and J gave up 2 bases, with 8 bases separating them. The CDR3 sequence is CASSLSVHAYEQYF. DNA for the CDR3: TGTGCCAGCAGTTTATCGGTCCATGCCTACGAGCAGTACTTC.

The CDR3 DNA follows: TGTGCCAGCAGCTTAGAACGGGCCTCCTACAATGAGCAGTTCTTC. It codes for CASSLERASYNEQFF. J is TRBJ2-1 and V is TRBV11-2, with D uncertain. CDR3 length: 15 amino acids. Between the trimmed V and J ends, which lost 0 bases and 0 bases, there was a span of 6 bases. Germline V gene lookup returns CDR1 SGHAT and CDR2 FQNNGV.

Points on this clone: At the DNA level, this CDR3 is encoded by other sequences in the same sample as well. V gene TRBV6-5 combines with J gene TRBJ1-1; the D gene is possibly TRBD1 (6 bases). The CDR3 has 13 residues. With 5 bases removed from V and 0 bases from J, the gap between germline ends came to 7 bases. Germline assignment: CDR1 MNHEY and CDR2 SVGAGI. In DNA form, the CDR3 reads TGTGCCAGCAGTACAGGGATGAACACTGAAGCTTTCTTT. Encoded protein: CASSTGMNTEAFF.

This clone was detected only once. An end of the junction differs from the germline gene, which may be a read error. The J gene is TRBJ2-1, the V gene TRBV7-7; D may match TRBD1 or TRBD2 (5 bases each). The CDR3 has 16 amino acids. Germline V CDR1 and CDR2: SSHAT, FNYEAQ (reference sequence). CDR3 protein: CASSRDLASSYNEQFF. DNA of the CDR3: TGTGCTAGCAGCCGGGACCTCGCGAGCTCCTACAATGAGCAGTTCTTC.

This chain connects TRBV5-8 to TRBJ2-3; D is uncertain. The V gene lost 1 base and the J gene lost 3 bases, with 6 bases spanning the gap. Germline CDR1 SGHTS, CDR2 YDEGEE. The CDR3 is made up of 13 amino acids. The CDR3 loop is CASSLIRTDTQYF. The CDR3 region has the DNA TGTGCCAGCAGCTTGATACGAACAGATACGCAGTATTTT.

The CDR3 nucleotides read TGTGCCAGCACCCTTGGAAGGGGTCAGCCCCAGCATTTT. This sequence encodes CASTLGRGQPQHF. This rearrangement joins TRBV27 to TRBJ1-5; the D gene is possibly TRBD1 (5 bases). This CDR3 is built from 13 residues. CDR1 and CDR2 (germline): MNHEY, SMNVEV (reference sequence). The V end was cut by 7 bases, the J end by 6 bases, with 13 bases between.

The chain carries TRBV7-6 and TRBJ2-1, with TRBD2 as a possible D gene (5 bases). V dropped 1 base and J dropped 6 bases, with 16 bases sitting between them. This CDR3 spans 16 amino acids. CDR1 and CDR2 (germline): SGHVS, FNYEAQ. The CDR3 loop is CASSLGYVGEGNEQFF. The CDR3 DNA is TGTGCCAGCAGCTTAGGGTACGTGGGAGAGGGCAATGAGCAGTTCTTC.

V usage is TRBV9 and J usage is TRBJ2-5; D is undetermined. Per germline, CDR1 SGDLS and CDR2 YYNGEE. This CDR3 is built from 15 residues. The V end was cut by 4 bases, the J end by 1 base, with 14 bases between. The CDR3 nucleotides read TGTGCCAGCAGCATGCGGCCCGAACCCCAAGAGACCCAGTACTTC. Protein: CASSMRPEPQETQYF. Looking up the rest from reference TRBV9 and TRBJ2-5 gives the full variable domain: DSGVTQTPKHLITATGQRVTLRCSPRSGDLSVYWYQQSLDQGLQFLIQYYNGEERAKGNILERFSAQQFPDLHSELNLSSLELGDSALYFCASSMRPEPQETQYFGPGTRLLVL.

The chain joins TRBV5-6 to TRBJ2-7; D is uncertain. The V gene's germline CDR1 is SGHDT and CDR2 YYEEEE. Between the trimmed V and J ends, which lost 1 base and 8 bases, there was a span of 10 bases. The CDR3 length is 12 residues. For the CDR3, the DNA is TGTGCCAGCAGCTTGTCCGATTTCAAGCAGTACTTC. Its translation is CASSLSDFKQYF. Combining the CDR3 with reference TRBV5-6 and TRBJ2-7 gives the whole variable domain DAGVTQSPTHLIKTRGQQVTLRCSPKSGHDTVSWYQQALGQGPQFIFQYYEEEERQRGNFPDRFSGHQFPNYSSELNVNALLLGDSALYLCASSLSDFKQYFGPGTRLTVT.

The rearrangement uses TRBV4-2 and TRBJ2-5, with D uncertain. The V and J ends lost 3 bases and 5 bases respectively, with 7 bases between them. The CDR3 contains 12 residues. Germline loops: CDR1 LGHNA, CDR2 YNFKEQ. CDR3 in DNA: TGTGCCAGCAGCCATCTGGGGGAGACCCAGTACTTC. Translated: CASSHLGETQYF.

The chain couples TRBV19 to TRBJ2-7; D ambiguous. Trimming shortened V by 5 bases and J by 2 bases, and 19 bases separated the two germline ends. CDR1 LNHDA and CDR2 SQIVND come from the germline V gene (reference sequence). The length of the CDR3 is 16 residues. The CDR3 spells CASSSSSGGFAYEQYF. DNA for the CDR3: TGTGCCAGTAGTTCCTCCTCCGGCGGCTTCGCCTACGAGCAGTACTTC.

Of note for this clone: Other DNA variants within this sample encode the same CDR3. V gene TRBV6-6 combines with J gene TRBJ2-2; 8 bases map to TRBD2. The germline CDR1 and CDR2 sequences are MNHNY and SVGAGI (reference sequence). This CDR3 has 15 amino acids. The V segment lost 6 bases and the J segment 2 bases; nucleotides outside the gene matches: 5. CDR3 DNA: TGTGCCAGCAGCTTACTAGCGGCAAACACCGGGGAGCTGTTTTTT. It encodes CASSLLAANTGELFF.

The rearrangement links TRBV4-1 to TRBJ1-1, with 9 positions matching TRBD1. Germline V gene lookup returns CDR1 MGHRA and CDR2 YSYEKL. The CDR3 covers 18 residues. The trim removed 3 bases at V and 5 bases at J, leaving 16 bases unmatched. CDR3 bases: TGCGCCAGCAGCCAGACGGGTGGGACAGGGTTGGTTTTGACTGAAGCTTTCTTT. Amino acid sequence: CASSQTGGTGLVLTEAFF.

V gene TRBV2 combines with J gene TRBJ1-4; TRBD1 might be the D (6 bases). The CDR3 length is 15 residues. V was shortened by 8 bases and J by 10 bases, with 23 bases between the two germline ends. Looked up from germline, CDR1 is SNHLY and CDR2 is FYNNEI. CDR3 sequence: CASGVGGAQAAKLFF. DNA for the CDR3: TGTGCCAGCGGGGTAGGGGGAGCCCAGGCCGCAAAACTGTTTTTT.

This sequence joins TRBV5-4 and TRBJ2-7; no clear D gene. Trimming stripped 0 bases from V and 1 base from J, with 8 bases between. In germline, CDR1 is SGHNT, CDR2 YYREEE (reference sequence). This CDR3 spans 14 amino acids. CDR3 protein: CASSLDAGSYEQYF. The CDR3 region has the DNA TGTGCCAGCAGCTTGGATGCAGGATCCTACGAGCAGTACTTC.

The V gene is TRBV6-1, the J gene TRBJ2-7, with TRBD2 identical over 7 bases. V trimming: 7 bases; J trimming: 6 bases; junction bases outside the gene matches: 6. This CDR3 has 12 residues. Germline V gene lookup returns CDR1 MNHNS and CDR2 SASEGT. CDR3 amino acids: CASTTSGGEQYF. Here the CDR3 DNA reads TGTGCCAGCACTACGTCGGGGGGCGAGCAGTACTTC.